Listed below are T cell receptor beta chains from one sample, sequenced in a study of early T cells in non-severe SARS-CoV-2 infection. TCRdb passed the 5' RACE reads through MiXCR, listing each CDR3 protein once. The table lists some 100,000 distinct CDR3 sequences, about 15% of them singletons. Sequencing input: whole blood. Every receptor here comes from an adult who was a healthcare worker with PCR-confirmed SARS-CoV-2 infection or an uninfected control (not recorded which). Each CDR3 is given with its conserved first and last residue. D genes are given only for firm matches. Where a row states a size, it is once, few, many or the class of an expanded clone; other rows omit it.

TRBV6-6	NA	TRBD1	TRBJ2-5	TGTGCCAGCAGTTCCCTGACAGGGGGTGGTGAGACCCAGTACTTC	CASSSLTGGGETQYF
TRBV6-2/TRBV6-3	few	TRBD2	TRBJ2-6	TGTGCCAGCAGCTACAGCGGGGCTGGGGCCAACGTCCTGACTTTC	CASSYSGAGANVLTF
TRBV2	many	NA	TRBJ2-3	TGTGCCAGCAGTATTAATACGCAGTATTTT	CASSINTQYF
TRBV21-1	NA	NA	TRBJ1-5	TGTGCCAGCAGCAATCTTACTTTTAGCAATCAGCCCCAGCATTTT	CASSNLTFSNQPQHF
TRBV28	NA	NA	TRBJ2-5	TGTGCCAGCAGTTTATGGAGGGAGGAAGAGACCCAGTACTTC	CASSLWREEETQYF
TRBV24-1	few	TRBD1	TRBJ2-1	TGTGCCACCAGCCGGACAGGGGAGTTCAATGAGCAGTTCTTC	CATSRTGEFNEQFF
TRBV29-1	NA	NA	TRBJ2-1	TGCAGCGTTGAAACCGCGTCCAATGAGCAGTTCTTC	CSVETASNEQFF
TRBV6-5	NA	NA	TRBJ1-5	TGTGCCAGCAGTTACGGGGGAAAACAGCCCCAGCATTTT	CASSYGGKQPQHF
TRBV20-1	NA	NA	TRBJ2-5	TGCAGTGCGAGGGATGGGGTCCAAGAGACCCAGTACTTC	CSARDGVQETQYF
TRBV2	many	NA	TRBJ1-1	TGTGCCAGCAGTTTAACTAGGACGGGGGGGACTGAAGCTTTCTTT	CASSLTRTGGTEAFF
TRBV12-3/TRBV12-4	NA	NA	TRBJ1-5	TGTGCCAGCAGACCGGACACGTCTAATCAGCCCCAGCATTTT	CASRPDTSNQPQHF